The clone carrying this T cell receptor beta chain came up many times. The antigen is not known. MiXCR, run by TCRdb on the 5' RACE reads, gives a single entry per CDR3 protein. The data show about 130,000 distinct CDR3 sequences, 7% seen once. The data originate from a study of CD8 T cells in ankylosing spondylitis. Study results and caveats: Researchers reportedly found disease-linked clones significantly enriched in matched ankylosing spondylitis synovial fluid. As for the disease-linked clones, they showed a CD8+ phenotype and occurred at relatively low frequencies in peripheral blood.

The CDR3 is 13 amino acids. V dropped 5 bases and J dropped 7 bases, with 12 bases sitting between them. Germline CDR1 is SEHNR and CDR2 is FQNEAQ (reference sequence). The chain carries TRBV7-9 and TRBJ1-5; no firm D call. Sequencing was performed on blood, either unsorted or a sorted T cell fraction (not recorded which). This receptor was taken from a male donor with ankylosing spondylitis or in good health (not recorded which). DNA for the CDR3: TGTGCCAGCAGCCCCCCCACCGGACAGCCCCAGCATTTT. Its translation: CASSPPTGQPQHF.